This T cell receptor beta chain stems from a study of blood T cell repertoires in COVID-19. Study details: Samples came from the United States, Italy and Spain, spanning acute and convalescent COVID-19. Sources were T cells, B-cell-depleted T cells, or PBMCs; the material itself was cDNA or gDNA.

Trimming at V came to 1 base and at J to 0 bases, leaving 15 bases not matched to a gene. The length of the CDR3 is 20 residues. Germline V gene sequence: CDR1 SGHNT, CDR2 YENEEA. A Seattle source enrolled patients during active infection and followed them longitudinally. As handled by the study authors: Researchers report that nucleated cell counts were estimated from reference gene primer amplification. Sequencing used immunoSEQ multiplex PCR; TCRdb keeps in-frame clones, though not all of them. V and J calls and clone size are those listed in that table; D and trimming were worked out from the DNA. This table has about 410,000 clones, 70% to 90% appearing once.

The source material was peripheral blood. The source of this sequence is a woman in her thirties or forties with COVID-19, enrolled during active disease. This rearrangement joins TRBV11-3 to TRBJ2-5, with 9 bases that match TRBD2. CDR3 nucleotides: TGTGCCAGCAGCTTAGGCCTTACAGGGAATCTAGCGGGGTACCAAGAGACCCAGTACTTC. Its translation is CASSLGLTGNLAGYQETQYF. The full variable domain, rest sourced from reference TRBV11-3 and TRBJ2-5, is EAGVVQSPRYKIIEKKQPVAFWCNPISGHNTLYWYLQNLGQGPELLIRYENEEAVDDSQLPKDRFSAERLKGVDSTLKIQPAELGDSAVYLCASSLGLTGNLAGYQETQYFGPGTRLLVL.